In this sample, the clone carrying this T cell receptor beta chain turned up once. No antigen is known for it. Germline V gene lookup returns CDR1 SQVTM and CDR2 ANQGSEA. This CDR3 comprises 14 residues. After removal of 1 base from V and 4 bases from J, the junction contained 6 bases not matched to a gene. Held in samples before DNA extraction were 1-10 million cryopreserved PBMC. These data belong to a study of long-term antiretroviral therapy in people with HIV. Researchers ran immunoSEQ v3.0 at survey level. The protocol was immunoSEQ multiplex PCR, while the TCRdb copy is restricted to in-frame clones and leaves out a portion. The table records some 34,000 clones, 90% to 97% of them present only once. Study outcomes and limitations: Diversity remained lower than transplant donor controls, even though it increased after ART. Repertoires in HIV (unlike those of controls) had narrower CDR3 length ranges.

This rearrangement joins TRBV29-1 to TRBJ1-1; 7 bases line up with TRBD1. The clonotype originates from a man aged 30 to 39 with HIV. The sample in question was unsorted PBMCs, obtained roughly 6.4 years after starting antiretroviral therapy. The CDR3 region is CSVEARTGTTEAFF. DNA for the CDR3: TGCAGCGTTGAAGCCCGGACAGGCACCACTGAAGCTTTCTTT.